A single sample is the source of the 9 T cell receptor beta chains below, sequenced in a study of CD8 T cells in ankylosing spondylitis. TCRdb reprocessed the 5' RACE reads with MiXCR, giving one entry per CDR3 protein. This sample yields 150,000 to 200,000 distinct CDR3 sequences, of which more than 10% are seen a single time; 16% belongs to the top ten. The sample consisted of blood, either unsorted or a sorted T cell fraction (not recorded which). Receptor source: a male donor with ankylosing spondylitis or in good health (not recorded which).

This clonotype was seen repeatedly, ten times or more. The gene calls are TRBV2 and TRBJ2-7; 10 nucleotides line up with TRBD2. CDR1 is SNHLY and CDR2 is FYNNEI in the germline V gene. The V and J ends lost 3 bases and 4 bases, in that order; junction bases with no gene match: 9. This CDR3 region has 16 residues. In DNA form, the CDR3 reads TGTGCCAGCAGTGATCTAGGAAGCGGGAGGGCATACGAGCAGTACTTC. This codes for CASSDLGSGRAYEQYF.

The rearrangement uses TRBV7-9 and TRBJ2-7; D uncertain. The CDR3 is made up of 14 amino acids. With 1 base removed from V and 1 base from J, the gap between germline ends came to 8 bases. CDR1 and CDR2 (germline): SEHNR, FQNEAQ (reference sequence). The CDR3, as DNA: TGTGCCAGCAGCTTAGACTCCCATTCCTACGAGCAGTACTTC. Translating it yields CASSLDSHSYEQYF. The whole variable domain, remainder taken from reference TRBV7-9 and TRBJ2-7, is DTGVSQNPRHKITKRGQNVTFRCDPISEHNRLYWYRQTLGQGPEFLTYFQNEAQLEKSRLLSDRFSAERPKGSFSTLEIQRTEQGDSAMYLCASSLDSHSYEQYFGPGTRLTVT.

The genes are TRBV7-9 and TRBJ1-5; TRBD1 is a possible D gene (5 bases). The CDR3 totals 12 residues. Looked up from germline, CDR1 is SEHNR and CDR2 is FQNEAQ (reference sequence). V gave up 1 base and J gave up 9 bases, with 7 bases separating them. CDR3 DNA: TGTGCCAGCAGCTTAGAGGGGAGGCCCCAGCATTTT. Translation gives CASSLEGRPQHF.

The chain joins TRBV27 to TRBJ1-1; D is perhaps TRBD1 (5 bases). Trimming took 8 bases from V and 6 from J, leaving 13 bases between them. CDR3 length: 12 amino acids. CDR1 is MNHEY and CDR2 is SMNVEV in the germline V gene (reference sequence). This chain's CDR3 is CASLTRGAEAFF. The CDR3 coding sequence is TGTGCCAGCTTAACTCGGGGGGCTGAAGCTTTCTTT.

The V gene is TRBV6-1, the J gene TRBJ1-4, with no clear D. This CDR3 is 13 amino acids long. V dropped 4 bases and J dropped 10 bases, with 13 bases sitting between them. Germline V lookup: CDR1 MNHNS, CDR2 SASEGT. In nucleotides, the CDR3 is TGTGCCAGCAGTGGATATCCGGGAGGAAAACTGTTTTTT. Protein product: CASSGYPGGKLFF.

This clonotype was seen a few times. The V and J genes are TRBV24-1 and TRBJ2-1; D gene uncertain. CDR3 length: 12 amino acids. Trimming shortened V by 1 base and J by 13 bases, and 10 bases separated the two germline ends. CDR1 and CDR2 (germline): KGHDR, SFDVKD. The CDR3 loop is CATSDFGPPQFF. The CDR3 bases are TGTGCCACCAGTGATTTCGGGCCCCCTCAGTTCTTC.

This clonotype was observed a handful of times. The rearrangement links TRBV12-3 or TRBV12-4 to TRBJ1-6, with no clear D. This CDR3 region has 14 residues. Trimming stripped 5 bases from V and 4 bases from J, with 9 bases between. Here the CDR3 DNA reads TGTGCCAGCAGTGGAGGGATTTATAATTCACCCCTCCACTTT. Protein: CASSGGIYNSPLHF.

The CDR3 bases are TGTGCCAGCTCACTGGTTCCCCGGCGGGCAACTAATGAAAAACTGTTTTTT. The encoded protein is CASSLVPRRATNEKLFF. The gene calls are TRBV18 and TRBJ1-4; D uncertain. This CDR3 spans 17 amino acids. Germline V lookup: CDR1 KGHSH, CDR2 LQKENI. Trimming removed 4 bases from V and 0 bases from J, with 15 bases in between.

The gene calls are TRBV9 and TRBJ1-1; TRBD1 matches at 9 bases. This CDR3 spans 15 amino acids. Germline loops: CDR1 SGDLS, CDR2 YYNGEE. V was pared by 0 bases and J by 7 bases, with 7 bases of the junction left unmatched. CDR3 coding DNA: TGTGCCAGCAGCGTAGGGGGGACAGGGAACGGTGAAGCTTTCTTT. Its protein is CASSVGGTGNGEAFF. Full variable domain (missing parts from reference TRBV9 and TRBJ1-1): DSGVTQTPKHLITATGQRVTLRCSPRSGDLSVYWYQQSLDQGLQFLIQYYNGEERAKGNILERFSAQQFPDLHSELNLSSLELGDSALYFCASSVGGTGNGEAFFGQGTRLTVV.